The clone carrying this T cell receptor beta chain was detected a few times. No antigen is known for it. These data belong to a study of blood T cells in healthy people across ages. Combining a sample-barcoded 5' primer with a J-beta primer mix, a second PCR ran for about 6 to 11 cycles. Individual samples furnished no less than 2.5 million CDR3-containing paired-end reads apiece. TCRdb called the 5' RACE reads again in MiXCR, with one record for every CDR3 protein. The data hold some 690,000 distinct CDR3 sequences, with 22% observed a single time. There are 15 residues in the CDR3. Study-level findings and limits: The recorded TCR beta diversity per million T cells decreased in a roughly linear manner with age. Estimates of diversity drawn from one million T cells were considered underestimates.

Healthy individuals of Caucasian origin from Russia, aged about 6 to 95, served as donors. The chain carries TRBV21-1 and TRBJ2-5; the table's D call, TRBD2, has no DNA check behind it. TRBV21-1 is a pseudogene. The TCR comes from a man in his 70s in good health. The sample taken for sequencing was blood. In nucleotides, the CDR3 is TGTGCCAGCAGCATGTTTTCGGGGGGGAGAGAGACCCAGTACTTC. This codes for CASSMFSGGRETQYF.